The 9 T cell receptor beta chains below were found in one sample sequenced in a study of T cell responses to AZD1222 COVID-19 vaccine. Libraries were prepared by immunoSEQ multiplex PCR; TCRdb keeps only in-frame clonotypes and omits some of them. The sample lists 100,000 to 150,000 clones; 80% to 90% were seen once. The sample consisted of peripheral blood, taken on day 0 of AZD1222 vaccination. These receptors were collected from an adult in good health.

The DNA for the CDR3 is TGTGCCAGCAATTACAGACGGGAGACCCAGTACTTC. This gives the protein CASNYRRETQYF. This chain joins TRBV28 and TRBJ2-5; D is ambiguous. The length of the CDR3 is 12 residues. Germline V gives CDR1 MDHEN, CDR2 SYDVKM. Trimming pared 7 bases from V and 5 bases from J, leaving 11 bases between.

The chain employs TRBV19 and TRBJ2-2; possibly TRBD1 for D (5 bases). Trimming took off 6 bases at V and 5 bases at J, with 19 bases between the two ends. The CDR3 is 16 residues long. CDR1 and CDR2 from the germline V gene are LNHDA and SQIVND (reference sequence). The CDR3 spells CASRVGQGRLTGELFF. CDR3 sequence (DNA): TGTGCCAGTAGGGTGGGGCAGGGAAGGCTAACCGGGGAGCTGTTTTTT.

The V call is TRBV6-2 or TRBV6-3, the J call TRBJ1-2; unclear D gene. Looked up from germline, CDR1 is MNHEY and CDR2 is SVGEGT. This CDR3 is 13 amino acids long. V shed 0 bases and J shed 3 bases, with 5 bases lying between them. The CDR3 here is CASSYSRYYGYTF. For the CDR3, the DNA is TGTGCCAGCAGTTACTCAAGGTACTATGGCTACACCTTC.

The chain couples TRBV28 to TRBJ1-4; 7 bases are shared with TRBD1. After removal of 8 bases from V and 8 bases from J, the junction contained 14 bases not matched to a gene. Germline values: CDR1 MDHEN, CDR2 SYDVKM. The CDR3 extends over 15 amino acids. The CDR3 nucleotides read TGTGCCAGCCATCAGGGGGGGCAGTCCGGGGAAAAACTGTTTTTT. It encodes CASHQGGQSGEKLFF.

This clone was found a few times. The genes are TRBV11-2 and TRBJ2-5, with D possibly TRBD2 on 7 matching bases. This CDR3 has 15 amino acids. Between the trimmed V and J ends, which lost 3 bases and 3 bases, there was a span of 14 bases. Germline V gives CDR1 SGHAT, CDR2 FQNNGV. The CDR3 sequence is CASSFWGGAKETQYF. CDR3 coding DNA: TGTGCCAGCAGCTTTTGGGGGGGGGCAAAAGAGACCCAGTACTTC.

The chain has TRBV7-9 and TRBJ2-3; 11 bases map to TRBD2. The V segment lost 4 bases and the J segment 1 base; nucleotides outside the gene matches: 4. Germline V lookup: CDR1 SEHNR, CDR2 FQNEAQ (reference sequence). The CDR3 is made up of 16 amino acids. CDR3 bases: TGTGCCAGCAGCTCACCACTAGCGGGGGGCACAGATACGCAGTATTTT. Amino acids: CASSSPLAGGTDTQYF.

This chain joins TRBV29-1 and TRBJ2-7; D assignment may be TRBD1 or TRBD2 (5 bases each). Trimming left V 6 bases short and J 0 bases short, with 12 bases between. CDR3 length equals 13 residues. Germline-derived CDR1 and CDR2 are SQVTM and ANQGSEA. The CDR3: CSVGTGSSYEQYF. The CDR3 DNA sequence: TGCAGCGTGGGGACGGGTAGCTCCTACGAGCAGTACTTC.

V is TRBV18 and J is TRBJ1-2, with 7 bases that match TRBD1. Looked up from germline, CDR1 is KGHSH and CDR2 is LQKENI. The trim removed 4 bases at V and 0 bases at J, leaving 5 bases unmatched. This CDR3 has 15 residues. The CDR3 region has the DNA TGTGCCAGCTCACAGGGACAGCCTACTAACTATGGCTACACCTTC. Amino acid sequence: CASSQGQPTNYGYTF.

The rearrangement links TRBV4-3 to TRBJ2-7; D may be TRBD2 (6 bases). The CDR3 is 14 amino acids. The V gene lost 4 bases and the J gene lost 2 bases, with 12 bases spanning the gap. Germline lookup yields CDR1 LGHNA and CDR2 YSLEER. The CDR3 here is CASSPGRGTYEQYF. In DNA, the CDR3 is TGCGCCAGCAGCCCCGGTCGGGGGACCTACGAGCAGTACTTC.